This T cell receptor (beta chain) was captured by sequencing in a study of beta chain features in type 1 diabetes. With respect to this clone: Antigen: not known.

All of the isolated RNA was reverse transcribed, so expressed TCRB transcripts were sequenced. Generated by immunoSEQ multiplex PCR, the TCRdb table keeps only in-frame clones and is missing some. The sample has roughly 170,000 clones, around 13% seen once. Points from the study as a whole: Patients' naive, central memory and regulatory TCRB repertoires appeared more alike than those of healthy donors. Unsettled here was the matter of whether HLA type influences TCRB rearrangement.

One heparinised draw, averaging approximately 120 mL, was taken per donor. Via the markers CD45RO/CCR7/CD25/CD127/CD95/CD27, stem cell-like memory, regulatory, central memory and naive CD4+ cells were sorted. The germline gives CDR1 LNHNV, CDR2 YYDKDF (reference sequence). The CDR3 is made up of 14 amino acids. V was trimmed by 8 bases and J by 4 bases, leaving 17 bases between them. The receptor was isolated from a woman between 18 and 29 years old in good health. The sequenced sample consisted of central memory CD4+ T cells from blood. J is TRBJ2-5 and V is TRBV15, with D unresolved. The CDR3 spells CATSRGGEAETQYF. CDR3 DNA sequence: TGTGCCACCTCCCGCGGCGGAGAAGCAGAGACCCAGTACTTC.